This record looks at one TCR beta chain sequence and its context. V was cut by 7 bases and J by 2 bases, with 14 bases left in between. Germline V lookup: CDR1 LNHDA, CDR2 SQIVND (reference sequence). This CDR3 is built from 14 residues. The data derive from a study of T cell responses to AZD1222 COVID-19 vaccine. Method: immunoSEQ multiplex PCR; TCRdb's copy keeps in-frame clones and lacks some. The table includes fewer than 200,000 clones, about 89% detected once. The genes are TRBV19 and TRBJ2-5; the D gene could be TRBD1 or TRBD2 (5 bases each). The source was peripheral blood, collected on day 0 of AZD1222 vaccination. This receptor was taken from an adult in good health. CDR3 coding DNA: TGTGCCAGTACCCCAGCCTGGGGGCAAGAGACCCAGTACTTC. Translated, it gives CASTPAWGQETQYF.